This T cell receptor (beta chain) was sequenced in a study of OX40 agonist ivuxolimab in advanced cancers. Looking at the study overall: In this trial design, patients received ivuxolimab intravenously at 0.01 to 10 mg/kg every 2 weeks.

For this clone: Its target is not known.

Study conclusions and caveats: Low normalized clonal expansion also occurred in some nonresponding patients. Expanded clones were, on average, more numerous in CD8+ T cells than in CD4+.

Sequenced by immunoSEQ multiplex PCR; TCRdb stores in-frame clones only, minus some. The sample consists of about 70,000 clones, roughly 80% of them appearing once. This specimen consisted of CD4+ or CD8+ T cells sorted from blood, obtained in a trial of the OX40 agonist ivuxolimab. The TCR sequence derives from an adult with an advanced solid tumor such as melanoma, head and neck, liver or kidney cancer.

CDR3 region: CASSSGTGASNQPQHF. The DNA of the CDR3 is TGTGCCAGCAGTTCCGGGACAGGGGCTAGCAATCAGCCCCAGCATTTT. The chain uses TRBV2 and TRBJ1-5; 10 bases align to TRBD1. V was clipped by 5 bases and J by 0 bases; unmatched bases: 4. CDR1 is SNHLY, CDR2 FYNNEI, per germline. The CDR3 spans 16 residues.